This T cell receptor beta chain originates from a study of T cell repertoires in cytomegalovirus infection. Study background: CMV infection plus the matching HLA type was flagged by public TCR beta signatures. Study results and caveats: Clonotypes of TCR beta that were HLA-C-restricted and CMV-specific dominated the ex vivo response. Frequencies of public TCR beta families were cumulated, and this identified carriers of CMV plus the relevant HLA.

CDR1 and CDR2 (germline): MDHEN, SYDVKM. The CDR3 is 15 amino acids. V was clipped by 6 bases and J by 7 bases; unmatched bases: 11. Details on this clonotype: Its specificity is not known.

One entry per CDR3 protein results from TCRdb running MiXCR on the reads. Here the sample spans 200,000 to 250,000 distinct CDR3 sequences, under 25% being singletons. The sequencing sample was made of CD8+ T cells from PBMCs. The chain couples TRBV28 to TRBJ2-1; TRBD1 matches 8 bases. This receptor was identified in a human donor in good health (CMV status not recorded). Some clones in this sample may be carry-over from other donors' samples. In nucleotides, the CDR3 is TGTGCCAGCAGCCCCCTGTACAGGGGGTGGAATGAGCAGTTCTTC. Residues: CASSPLYRGWNEQFF.